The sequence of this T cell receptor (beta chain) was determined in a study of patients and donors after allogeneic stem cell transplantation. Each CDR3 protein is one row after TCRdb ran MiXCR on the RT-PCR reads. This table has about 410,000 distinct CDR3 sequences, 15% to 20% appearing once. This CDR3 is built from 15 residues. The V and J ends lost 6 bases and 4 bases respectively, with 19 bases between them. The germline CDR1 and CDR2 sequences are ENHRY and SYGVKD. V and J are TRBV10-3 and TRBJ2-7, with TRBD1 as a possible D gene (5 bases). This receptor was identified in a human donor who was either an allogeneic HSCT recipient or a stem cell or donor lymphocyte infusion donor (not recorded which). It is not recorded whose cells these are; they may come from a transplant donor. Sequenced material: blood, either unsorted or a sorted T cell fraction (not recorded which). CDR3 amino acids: CAIRKSQGWVYEQYF. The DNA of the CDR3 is TGTGCCATCAGAAAATCCCAGGGATGGGTTTACGAGCAGTACTTC.